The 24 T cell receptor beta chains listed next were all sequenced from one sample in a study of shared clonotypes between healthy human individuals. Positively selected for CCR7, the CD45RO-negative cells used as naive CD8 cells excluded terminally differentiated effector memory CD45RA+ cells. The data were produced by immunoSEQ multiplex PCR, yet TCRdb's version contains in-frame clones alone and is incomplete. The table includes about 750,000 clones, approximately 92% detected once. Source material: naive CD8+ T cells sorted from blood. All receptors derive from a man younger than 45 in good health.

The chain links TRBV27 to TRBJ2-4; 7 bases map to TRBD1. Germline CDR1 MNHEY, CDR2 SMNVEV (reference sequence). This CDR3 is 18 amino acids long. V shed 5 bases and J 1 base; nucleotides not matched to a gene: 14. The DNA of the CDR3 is TGTGCCAGCAGTGTTCATCGGACAGGTGGAGCCGCCAAAAACATTCAGTACTTC. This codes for CASSVHRTGGAAKNIQYF.

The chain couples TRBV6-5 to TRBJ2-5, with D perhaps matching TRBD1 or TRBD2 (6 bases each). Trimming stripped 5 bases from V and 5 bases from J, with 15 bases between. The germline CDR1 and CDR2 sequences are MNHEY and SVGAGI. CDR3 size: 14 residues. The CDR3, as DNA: TGTGCCAGCAGTCCAGGAGGGGGAGGTGAGACCCAGTACTTC. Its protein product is CASSPGGGGETQYF.

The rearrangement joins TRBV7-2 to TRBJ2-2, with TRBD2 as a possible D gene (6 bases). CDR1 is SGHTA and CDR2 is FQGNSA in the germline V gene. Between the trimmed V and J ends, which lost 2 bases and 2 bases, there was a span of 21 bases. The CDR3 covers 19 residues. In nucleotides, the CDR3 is TGTGCCAGCAGCTTATTTATATTCTGGGGGGACGAAAACACCGGGGAGCTGTTTTTT. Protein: CASSLFIFWGDENTGELFF.

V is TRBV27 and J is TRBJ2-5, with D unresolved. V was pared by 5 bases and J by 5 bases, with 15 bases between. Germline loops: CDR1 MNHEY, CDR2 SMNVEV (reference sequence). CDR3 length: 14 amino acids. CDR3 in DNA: TGTGCCAGCAGTAGTTTAGGTCCGGGCGAGACCCAGTACTTC. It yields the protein CASSSLGPGETQYF.

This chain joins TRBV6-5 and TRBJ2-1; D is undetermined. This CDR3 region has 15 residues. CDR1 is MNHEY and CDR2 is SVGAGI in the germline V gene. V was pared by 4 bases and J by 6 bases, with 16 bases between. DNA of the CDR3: TGTGCCAGCAGTTTCGGTACCGGGTTCCTCAATGAGCAGTTCTTC. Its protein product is CASSFGTGFLNEQFF.

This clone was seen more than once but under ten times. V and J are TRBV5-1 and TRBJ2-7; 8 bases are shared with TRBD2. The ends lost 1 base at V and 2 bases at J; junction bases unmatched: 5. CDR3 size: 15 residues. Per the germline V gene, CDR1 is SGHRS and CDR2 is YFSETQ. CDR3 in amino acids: CASSLHSGGTYEQYF. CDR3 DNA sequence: TGCGCCAGCAGCTTGCACAGCGGGGGAACCTACGAGCAGTACTTC.

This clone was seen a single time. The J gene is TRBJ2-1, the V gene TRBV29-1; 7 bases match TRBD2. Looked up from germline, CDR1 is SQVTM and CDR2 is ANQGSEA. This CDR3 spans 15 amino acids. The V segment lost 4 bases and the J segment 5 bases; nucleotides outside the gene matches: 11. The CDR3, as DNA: TGCAGCGTTGCCCCGAGGCTAGCGGTAAACAATGAGCAGTTCTTC. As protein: CSVAPRLAVNNEQFF.

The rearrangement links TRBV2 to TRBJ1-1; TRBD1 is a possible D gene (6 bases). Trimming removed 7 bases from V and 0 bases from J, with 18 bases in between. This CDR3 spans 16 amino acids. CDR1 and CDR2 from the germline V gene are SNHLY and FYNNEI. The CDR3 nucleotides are TGTGCCAGCAATCCTGGAGGGGGAGGAGTGAACACTGAAGCTTTCTTT. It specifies CASNPGGGGVNTEAFF.

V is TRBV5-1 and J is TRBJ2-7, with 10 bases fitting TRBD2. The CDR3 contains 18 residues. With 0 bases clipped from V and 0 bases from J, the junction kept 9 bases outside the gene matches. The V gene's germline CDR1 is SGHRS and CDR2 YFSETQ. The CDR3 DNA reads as TGCGCCAGCAGCTTGGCCCAACGGACTAGCGGTAGCTCCTACGAGCAGTACTTC. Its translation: CASSLAQRTSGSSYEQYF.

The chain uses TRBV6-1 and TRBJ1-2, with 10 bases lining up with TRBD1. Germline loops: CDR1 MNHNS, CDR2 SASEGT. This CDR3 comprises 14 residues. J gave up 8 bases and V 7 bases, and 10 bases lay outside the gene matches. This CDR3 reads CASIPGQGMGGYTF. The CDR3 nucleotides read TGTGCCAGCATACCGGGACAGGGGATGGGCGGCTACACCTTC.

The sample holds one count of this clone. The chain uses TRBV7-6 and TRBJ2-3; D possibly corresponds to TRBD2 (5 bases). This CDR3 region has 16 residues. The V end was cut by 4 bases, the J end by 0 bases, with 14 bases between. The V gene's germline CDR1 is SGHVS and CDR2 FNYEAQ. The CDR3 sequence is CASSSEGLLSTDTQYF. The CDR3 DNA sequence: TGTGCCAGCAGCTCCGAGGGCCTCCTTAGCACAGATACGCAGTATTTT.

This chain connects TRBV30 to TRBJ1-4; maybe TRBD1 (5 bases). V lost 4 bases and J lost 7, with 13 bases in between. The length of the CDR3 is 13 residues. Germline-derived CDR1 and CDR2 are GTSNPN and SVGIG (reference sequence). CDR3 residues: CAWTPGAGEKLFF. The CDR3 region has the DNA TGTGCCTGGACACCCGGGGCCGGTGAAAAACTGTTTTTT.

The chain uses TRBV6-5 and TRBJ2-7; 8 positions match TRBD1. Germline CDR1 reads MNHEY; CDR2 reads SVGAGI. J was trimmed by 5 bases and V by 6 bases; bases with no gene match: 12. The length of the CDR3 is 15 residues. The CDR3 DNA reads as TGTGCCAGCAGCGCCGGACAGGGTGGTTCCCACGAGCAGTACTTC. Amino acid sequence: CASSAGQGGSHEQYF.

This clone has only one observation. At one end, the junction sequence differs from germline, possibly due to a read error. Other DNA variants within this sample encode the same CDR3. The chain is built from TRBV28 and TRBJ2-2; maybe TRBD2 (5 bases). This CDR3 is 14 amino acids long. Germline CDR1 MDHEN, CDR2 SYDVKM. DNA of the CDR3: TGTGCCAGCAGTTTAACGGGGAACACCGGGGAACTGTTTTTT. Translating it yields CASSLTGNTGELFF.

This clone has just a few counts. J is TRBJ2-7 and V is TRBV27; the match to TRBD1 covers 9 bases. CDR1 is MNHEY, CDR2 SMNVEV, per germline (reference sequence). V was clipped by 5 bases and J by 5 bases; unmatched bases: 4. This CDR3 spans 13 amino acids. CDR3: CASSGTGYHEQYF. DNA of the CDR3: TGTGCCAGCAGTGGGACAGGGTACCACGAGCAGTACTTC.

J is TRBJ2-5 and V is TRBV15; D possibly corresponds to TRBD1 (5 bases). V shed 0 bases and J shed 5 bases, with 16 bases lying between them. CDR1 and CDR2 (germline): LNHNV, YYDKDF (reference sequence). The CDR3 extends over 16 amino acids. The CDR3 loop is CATSRDPVESGETQYF. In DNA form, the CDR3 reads TGTGCCACCAGCAGAGATCCGGTTGAGTCAGGGGAGACCCAGTACTTC. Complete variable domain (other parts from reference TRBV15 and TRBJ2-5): DAMVIQNPRYQVTQFGKPVTLSCSQTLNHNVMYWYQQKSSQAPKLLFHYYDKDFNNEADTPDNFQSRRPNTSFCFLDIRSPGLGDTAMYLCATSRDPVESGETQYFGPGTRLLVL.

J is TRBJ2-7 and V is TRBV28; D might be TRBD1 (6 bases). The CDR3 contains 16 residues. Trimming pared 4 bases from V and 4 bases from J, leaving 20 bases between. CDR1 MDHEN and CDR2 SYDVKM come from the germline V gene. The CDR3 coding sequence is TGTGCCAGCAGTTCCCCGAGGACAGATTATCCTTACGAGCAGTACTTC. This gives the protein CASSSPRTDYPYEQYF.

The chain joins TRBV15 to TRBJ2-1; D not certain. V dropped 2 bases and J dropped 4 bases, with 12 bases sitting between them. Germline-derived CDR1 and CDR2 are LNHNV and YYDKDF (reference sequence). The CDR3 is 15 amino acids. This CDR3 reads CATSRPPGSYNEQFF. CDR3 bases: TGTGCCACCAGCAGACCCCCCGGGTCATACAATGAGCAGTTCTTC.

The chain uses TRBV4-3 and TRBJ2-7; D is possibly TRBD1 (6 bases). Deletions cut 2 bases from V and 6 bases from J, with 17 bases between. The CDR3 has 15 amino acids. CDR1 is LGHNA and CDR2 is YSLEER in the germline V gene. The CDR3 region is CASSQPGQPYLEQYF. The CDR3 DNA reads TGCGCCAGCAGCCAACCCGGACAGCCCTACCTCGAGCAGTACTTC.

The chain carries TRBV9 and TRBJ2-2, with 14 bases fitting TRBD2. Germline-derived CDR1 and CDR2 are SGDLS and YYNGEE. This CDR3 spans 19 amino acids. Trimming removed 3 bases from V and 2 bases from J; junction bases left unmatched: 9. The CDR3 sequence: CASSASTSGRAPNTGELFF. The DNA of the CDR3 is TGTGCCAGCAGCGCCTCGACTAGCGGGAGGGCTCCAAACACCGGGGAGCTGTTTTTT.

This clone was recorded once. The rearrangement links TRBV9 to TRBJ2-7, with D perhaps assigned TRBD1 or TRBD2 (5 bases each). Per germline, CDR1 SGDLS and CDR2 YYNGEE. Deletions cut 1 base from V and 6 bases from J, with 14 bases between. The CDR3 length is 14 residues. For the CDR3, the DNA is TGTGCCAGCAGCGTAACGGGGCCGCCGGGCGAGCAGTACTTC. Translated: CASSVTGPPGEQYF.

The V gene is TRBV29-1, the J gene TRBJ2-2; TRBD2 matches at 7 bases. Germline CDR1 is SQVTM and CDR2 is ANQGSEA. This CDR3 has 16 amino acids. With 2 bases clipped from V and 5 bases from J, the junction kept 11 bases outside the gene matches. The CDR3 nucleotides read TGCAGCGTTGAAAGACTAGCTCAGCCCCTAACCGGGGAGCTGTTTTTT. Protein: CSVERLAQPLTGELFF.

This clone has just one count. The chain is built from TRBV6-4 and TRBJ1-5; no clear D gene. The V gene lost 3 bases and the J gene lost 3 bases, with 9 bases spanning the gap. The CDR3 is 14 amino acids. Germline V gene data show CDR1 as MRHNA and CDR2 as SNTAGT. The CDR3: CASSETQLNQPQHF. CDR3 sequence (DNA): TGTGCCAGCAGTGAGACACAACTCAATCAGCCCCAGCATTTT.

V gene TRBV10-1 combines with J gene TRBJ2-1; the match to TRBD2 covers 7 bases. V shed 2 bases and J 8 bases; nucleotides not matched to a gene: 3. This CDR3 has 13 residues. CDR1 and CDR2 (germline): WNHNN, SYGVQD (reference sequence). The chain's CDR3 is CASSEAGVDEQFF. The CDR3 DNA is TGCGCCAGCAGTGAGGCGGGAGTGGATGAGCAGTTCTTC.